This TCR beta chain originates from a study of CD8 T cells in Susac syndrome. Overall study: Among the sequenced Susac syndrome patients, 5 or 6 had active disease while about eight were in remission. Each patient with Susac syndrome, at the time of blood draw, was therapy-naive, on corticosteroids, or on intravenous immunoglobulin alone.

The RNA input was roughly 0.45 to 1 ug, and it was reverse transcribed with random hexamers. The TCR beta CDR3 was amplified by immunoSEQ multiplex PCR across 54 Vbeta, 13 Jbeta. One entry per CDR3 protein results from TCRdb running MiXCR on the immunoSEQ multiplex PCR reads. The sample contains about 120,000 distinct CDR3 sequences, under 96% of which appear only once. Definite or probable Susac syndrome was diagnosed using recently defined diagnostic criteria. CDR3 size: 14 residues. CDR1 KGHSH and CDR2 LQKENI come from the germline V gene. V dropped 0 bases and J dropped 7 bases, with 9 bases sitting between them.

The clonotype originates from a human donor with Susac syndrome. The chain joins TRBV18 to TRBJ1-4, with D unclear. Sequencing used CD4+ T cells from PBMCs. The CDR3 sequence is CASSPPGSLEKLFF. CDR3 sequence (DNA): TGTGCCAGCTCACCACCGGGCAGTCTTGAAAAACTGTTTTTT.